Listed here are 8 T cell receptor beta chains from one sample, sequenced in a study of identifying expanded T cells in peripheral blood. The data were produced by immunoSEQ multiplex PCR, yet TCRdb's version contains in-frame clones alone and is incomplete. Among 81,000 or so clones listed, roughly 89% were seen once. Sequenced sample: blood. The receptors originated from a person between 18 and 75 years old in good health.

The table lists this clone with a count of one. The rearrangement uses TRBV19 and TRBJ2-7, with 14 bases aligning to TRBD2. V was pared by 6 bases and J by 2 bases, with 0 bases of the junction left unmatched. CDR1 is LNHDA and CDR2 is SQIVND in the germline V gene (reference sequence). This CDR3 spans 14 amino acids. The CDR3 spells CASRGLAGAYEQYF. As DNA, the CDR3 is TGTGCCAGTAGGGGACTAGCGGGAGCCTACGAGCAGTACTTC. The complete variable domain, with remaining parts taken from reference TRBV19 and TRBJ2-7, reads DGGITQSPKYLFRKEGQNVTLSCEQNLNHDAMYWYRQDPGQGLRLIYYSQIVNDFQKGDIAEGYSVSREKKESFPLTVTSAQKNPTAFYLCASRGLAGAYEQYFGPGTRLTVT.

J is TRBJ2-5 and V is TRBV2; a weak D match, TRBD1 (6 bases). The better agreement between TRBJ2-7 and the DNA end casts doubt on the J call. This CDR3 has 13 residues. Germline V gene lookup returns CDR1 SNHLY and CDR2 FYNNEI. CDR3: CASSWQGSHEQYF. In DNA form, the CDR3 reads TGTGCCAGCAGTTGGCAGGGGTCCCACGAGCAGTACTTC.

V and J are TRBV28 and TRBJ2-4, with a weak D call TRBD2 (6 bases). This CDR3 has 15 residues. Between the trimmed V and J ends, which lost 3 bases and 1 base, there was a span of 10 bases. Germline V gene data show CDR1 as MDHEN and CDR2 as SYDVKM. Here the CDR3 DNA reads TGTGCCAGCAGTTTCCGGGACTCTGCCAAAAACATTCAGTACTTC. This gives the protein CASSFRDSAKNIQYF.

The chain has TRBV9 and TRBJ2-1; tentatively, D is TRBD2 (5 bases). Germline V CDR1 and CDR2: SGDLS, YYNGEE. The CDR3 covers 16 residues. Trimming cost V 4 bases and J 7 bases, with 21 bases left between them. Here the CDR3 reads CASSPLWERPLNEQFF. The CDR3 DNA is TGTGCCAGCAGCCCCCTGTGGGAGCGGCCTCTTAATGAGCAGTTCTTC.

The chain uses TRBV7-2 and TRBJ1-2; no clear D gene. There are 14 residues in the CDR3. Trimming took 1 base from V and 6 from J, leaving 12 bases between them. CDR1 and CDR2 (germline): SGHTA, FQGNSA. CDR3 sequence reads: CASSLGVRGDGYTF. The DNA for the CDR3 is TGTGCCAGCAGCTTAGGGGTAAGAGGAGATGGCTACACCTTC.

The chain is built from TRBV5-1 and TRBJ2-7; 7 bases align to TRBD2. The CDR3 is made up of 19 amino acids. The V gene's germline CDR1 is SGHRS and CDR2 YFSETQ. J gave up 2 bases and V 3 bases, and 20 bases lay outside the gene matches. This CDR3 is CASSSWGGTLVGVPYEQYF. Here the CDR3 DNA reads TGCGCCAGCAGCTCCTGGGGAGGGACGCTCGTTGGGGTCCCCTACGAGCAGTACTTC.

This sequence joins TRBV5-6 and TRBJ2-1; TRBD2 matches 7 bases. V shed 4 bases and J 0 bases; nucleotides not matched to a gene: 4. The CDR3 is 15 amino acids. CDR1 is SGHDT, CDR2 YYEEEE, per germline. Here the CDR3 reads CASSKLATSYNEQFF. As DNA, the CDR3 is TGTGCCAGCAGCAAACTAGCGACCTCCTACAATGAGCAGTTCTTC.

The chain carries TRBV5-8 and TRBJ1-1, with a tentative D call TRBD1 (5 bases). The V gene lost 0 bases and the J gene lost 1 base, with 16 bases spanning the gap. Germline-derived CDR1 and CDR2 are SGHTS and YDEGEE. CDR3 length: 17 residues. CDR3 protein: CASSLAVGTPKNTEAFF. CDR3 bases: TGTGCCAGCAGCTTGGCTGTCGGGACTCCTAAGAACACTGAAGCTTTCTTT.